This T cell receptor (beta chain) is from a study of T-cell memory formation after mild COVID-19. About the study: TCR clustering was largely donor specific.

General study results and limits: Clones contracting over day 15 to 85 were CD4/CD8 balanced, with later expanders leaning CD4+. Second-wave clones reaching peak frequency on day 37 lacked confirmed SARS-CoV-2 specificity.

A word on this clonotype: Its antigen is unidentified.

Constant-segment primers were used for 5'RACE, and the resulting TCR alpha and TCR beta cDNA libraries carried sample barcodes and UMIs. TCRdb reanalysed the 5' RACE reads using MiXCR and keeps one entry per CDR3 protein. The sample has 550,000 to 700,000 distinct CDR3 sequences; around 15% are singletons. The V end was cut by 3 bases, the J end by 5 bases, with 16 bases between. Germline values: CDR1 SEHNR, CDR2 FQNEAQ (reference sequence). CDR3 length: 15 residues. The chain carries TRBV7-9 and TRBJ1-2; tentative D call: TRBD1 (5 bases). The specimen sequenced was PBMCs or a T cell subset sorted from them (not recorded which). The origin of this receptor is an adult woman who had mild COVID-19 (a few samples of this study predate the infection). Cell type and time point are not known. The CDR3 DNA is TGTGCCAGCAGCTTGGTCTCGGGGACCGGGTATGGCTACACCTTC. Its translation: CASSLVSGTGYGYTF.